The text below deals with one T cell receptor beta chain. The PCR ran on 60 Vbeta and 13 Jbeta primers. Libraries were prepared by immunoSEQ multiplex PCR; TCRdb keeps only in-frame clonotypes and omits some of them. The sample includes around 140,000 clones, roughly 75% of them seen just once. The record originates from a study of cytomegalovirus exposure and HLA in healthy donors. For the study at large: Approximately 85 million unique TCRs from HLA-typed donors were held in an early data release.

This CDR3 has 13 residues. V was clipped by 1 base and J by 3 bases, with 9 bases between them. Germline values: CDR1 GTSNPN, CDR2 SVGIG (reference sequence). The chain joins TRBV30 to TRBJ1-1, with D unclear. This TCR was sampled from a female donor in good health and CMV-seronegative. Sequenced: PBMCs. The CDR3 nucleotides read TGTGCCTGGAGTGGTGGGCCCCACACTGAAGCTTTCTTT. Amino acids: CAWSGGPHTEAFF.